This T cell receptor (beta chain) appears in the sequencing data of a study of shared clonotypes between healthy human individuals (dated by TCRdb to 2020 to 2022). With regard to the full study: Three men and a couple of women, aged 18 to 49 years, made up the cohort. To increase sequencing depth and limit assay-specific biases, TCR repertoire library preparation and sequencing were carried out by different laboratories using diverse techniques. Blood TCR repertoires of five healthy adults were deeply sequenced to estimate repertoire size and the extent of clonotype sharing between individuals. Each donor's leukapheresis produced roughly between about 0.85 and 10 billion PBMCs. For each donor, CD4 naive and CD4 memory were each given three plates, CD8 naive was given two plates, and CD8 memory was given one plate. Results and caveats for the whole study, not just this receptor: Only blood was sampled, and tissue TCR repertoires likely differ from those in blood. Because the study included only a small number of donors, the genetic and exposure-history diversity represented was limited. Pairwise subsampling led to the expectation that sequencing depth would affect the degree of clonotype sharing among donors. Compared with non-shared clonotypes, the clonotypes found in all four sorted-subset donors had higher generation probabilities. Across four donors, approximately 5% of naive CD4, roughly 3.5% of naive CD8, about 2% of memory CD4, and approximately 0.42% of memory CD8 clonotypes were shared. Larger estimated clonotype richness was generally found for naive subsets than for memory subsets. Rarefaction of sorted-subset datasets indicated incomplete sequencing despite the large sequencing depth.

For the CD8 naive samples, CD45RO-negative cells were positively selected for CCR7, yielding a CD45RA+CCR7+ population from which TemRA cells were excluded. Healthy HIV-negative adults with no recently reported acute infections or vaccinations were included as donors. All donors were Caucasian adults living in Nashville, Tennessee, USA. After blood collection by leukapheresis, PBMCs were isolated using Ficoll-Histopaque density gradient centrifugation and then cryopreserved in the vapor phase of liquid nitrogen. Analytical flow cytometry was used to check the purity and quantity of every magnetically sorted T cell population. From each sorted fraction, genomic DNA was isolated and quantified by UV absorbance on a Nanodrop 2000c. For this clone: What this receptor recognizes is not known. Base qualities are not provided; no much larger clone lies one nucleotide away.

From cysteine to phenylalanine, the CDR3 is 15 amino acids long. Only the CDR3 DNA is retained, 45 bases long and in frame from the first base. The junction carries 10 bases between V and J, which are trimmed by 0 bases and 0 bases respectively. In the germline V gene, CDR1 corresponds to SGHDT and CDR2 to YYEEEE. Using the deep immunoSEQ assay, multiplex PCR amplified TCR CDR3 regions from genomic DNA. For each cell subset, the extracted genomic DNA was distributed evenly across all wells of several immunoSEQ 96-well plates, and each plate served as one replicate. Each replicate PCR for sorted subsets received around 0.2 ug genomic DNA, equal to tens of thousands of T cell genomes. Purified libraries were quantified with a Qubit 3.0 fluorometer, sized on a Bioanalyzer 2100, and re-quantified with the KAPA Library Quantification kit. Each immunoSEQ 96-well plate was sequenced on its own single-read 150-cycle Illumina NextSeq 550 flow cell. In the original analysis: Because only junctional sequences without quality scores were contained in the immunoSEQ output, filtering matching that applied to full-length reads could not be performed. To assign V/J genes and CDR3, sequences were annotated against IMGT germline references using PyIR, a Python wrapper for IgBLAST v1.9. Reads with weak V/J assignments (E-value above 1e-6), missing CDR3, stop codons, out-of-frame junctions, or ambiguous translated residues were removed. V3J clonotypes were defined as sequences sharing the same inferred V gene, J gene, and CDR3 amino acid sequence. The percentage overlap between two repertoires was calculated by dividing the number of shared unique clonotypes by the size of the smaller repertoire. Three approaches were used to assess repertoire richness: RTK rarefaction, the Chao1 estimator, and Recon v2.1 estimates of unobserved clonotypes. Generation probabilities were computed with OLGA for all TCRbeta clonotypes obtained by the gDNA method from several donors. As stored in TCRdb, this immuneACCESS dataset retains in-frame rearrangements with V and J assigned. A fraction of the clones does not appear; measured against another copy, unresolved V genes explain less than half of the discrepancy, and the remainder lacks a known reason. D and trimming were read from the DNA, whereas the V and J calls and clone size are those reported in that table. The sample table records around 2,100,000 clones; roughly 94% of these occur just once. The ten largest clones capture less than 1.5% of the sample.

This sequence uses TRBV5-6 and TRBJ2-7, with TRBD1 tentatively as D gene (5 bases match). The material sequenced was naive CD8+ T cells sorted from blood. The meaning of the sample's cell subset or site label: CD45RA+CCR7+. The receptor was isolated from a young man in good health. This receptor carries the CDR3 CASSLEGISSYEQYF. At the DNA level, the sequence is TGTGCCAGCAGCTTGGAGGGGATTAGCTCCTACGAGCAGTACTTC.